The clone carrying this T cell receptor beta chain was found a few times. Its antigen is currently unknown. Time point reported: patch test 1, 2 weeks after DPC sensitization. Treatment of the sample: therapeutic diphenylcyclopropenone sensitization with weekly scalp DPC. The sample originates from a study of human T cells and chemical hapten exposure. Study-wide context: A 2 cm by 2 cm inner upper arm patch received 2% DPC for sensitization. Diphenylcyclopropenone doses were given weekly to the scalps of patients across the roughly 25-week study.

TCRdb recomputed calls from the RACE reads with MiXCR, one row per CDR3 protein. The table lists about 100,000 distinct CDR3 sequences, about 10% of them singletons. Broader study findings: Donors, who had alopecia, may show an immune response that differs from healthy people's.

The source of this sequence is a man aged 40-50 years with alopecia areata. Some clones in this sample may be carry-over from other donors' samples. Specimen: whole blood, collected in connection with sensitization to the hapten diphenylcyclopropenone (DPC).

The CDR3 coding sequence is TGTGCCAGCAGCCTCCCCTCCTACGAGCAGTACTTC. Its protein is CASSLPSYEQYF. The V call is TRBV28, the J call TRBJ2-7; D is unresolved. The germline gives CDR1 MDHEN, CDR2 SYDVKM. The CDR3 loop spans 12 amino acids. V was clipped by 6 bases and J by 0 bases, with 6 bases between them.